This TCR beta chain was obtained from a study of blood T cell repertoires in COVID-19. Only in-frame clones appear in the TCRdb table, and some are missing; sequencing was by immunoSEQ multiplex PCR. The sample holds 400,000 to 500,000 clones, around nine tenths seen once. This clone is a singleton in its sample. Germline lookup yields CDR1 SQVTM and CDR2 ANQGSEA. This CDR3 comprises 12 residues. The ends were cut back, 4 bases at V and 6 bases at J, with 12 bases in the middle. This sequence joins TRBV29-1 and TRBJ1-1; D gene unclear. The sample consisted of PBMCs or T cells enriched from blood (not recorded which). The clonotype comes from a young woman who had been exposed to COVID-19. CDR3 sequence reads: CSVGAFGAEAFF. CDR3 in DNA: TGCAGCGTTGGGGCCTTCGGCGCTGAAGCTTTCTTT.